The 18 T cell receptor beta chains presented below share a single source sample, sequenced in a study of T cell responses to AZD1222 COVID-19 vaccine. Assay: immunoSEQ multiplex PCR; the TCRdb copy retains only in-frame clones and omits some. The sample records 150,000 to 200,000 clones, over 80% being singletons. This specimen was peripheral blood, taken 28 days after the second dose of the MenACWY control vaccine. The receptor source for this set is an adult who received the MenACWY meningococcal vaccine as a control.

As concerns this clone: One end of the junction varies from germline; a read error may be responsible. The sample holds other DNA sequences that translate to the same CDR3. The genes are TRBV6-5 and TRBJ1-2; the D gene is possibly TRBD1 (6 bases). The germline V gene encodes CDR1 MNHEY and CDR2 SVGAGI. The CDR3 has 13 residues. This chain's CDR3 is CASSYRANYGYTF. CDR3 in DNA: TGTGCCAGCAGCTACAGGGCTAACTATGGCTACACTTTC.

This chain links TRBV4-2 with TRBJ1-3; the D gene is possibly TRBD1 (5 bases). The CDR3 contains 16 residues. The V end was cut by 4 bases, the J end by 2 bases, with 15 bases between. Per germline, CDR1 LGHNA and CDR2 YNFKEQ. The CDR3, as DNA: TGTGCCAGCAGCCCCGGGGTTTTGACAGCTGGAAACACCATATATTTT. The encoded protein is CASSPGVLTAGNTIYF.

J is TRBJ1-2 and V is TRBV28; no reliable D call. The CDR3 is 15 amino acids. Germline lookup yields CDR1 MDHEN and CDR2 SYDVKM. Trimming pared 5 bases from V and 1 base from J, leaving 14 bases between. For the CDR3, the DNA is TGTGCCAGCAGTCCCGGCCGAAGGGTTAACTATGGCTACACCTTC. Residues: CASSPGRRVNYGYTF.

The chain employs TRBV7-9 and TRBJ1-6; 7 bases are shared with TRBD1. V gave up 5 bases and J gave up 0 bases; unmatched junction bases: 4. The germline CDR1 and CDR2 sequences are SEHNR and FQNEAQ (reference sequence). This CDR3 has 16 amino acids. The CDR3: CASSQDRSSYNSPLHF. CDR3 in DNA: TGTGCCAGCAGCCAGGACAGGAGCTCCTATAATTCACCCCTCCACTTT.

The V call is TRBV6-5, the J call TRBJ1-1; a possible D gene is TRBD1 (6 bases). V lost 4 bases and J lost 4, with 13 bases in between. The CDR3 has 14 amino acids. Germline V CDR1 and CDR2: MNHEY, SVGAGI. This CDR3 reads CASSLQGPPTEAFF. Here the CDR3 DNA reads TGTGCCAGCAGTTTGCAGGGGCCCCCCACTGAAGCTTTCTTT.

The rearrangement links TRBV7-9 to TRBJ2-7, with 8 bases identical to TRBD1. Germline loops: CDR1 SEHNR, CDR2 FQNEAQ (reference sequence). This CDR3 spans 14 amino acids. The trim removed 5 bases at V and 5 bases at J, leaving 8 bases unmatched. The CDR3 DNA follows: TGTGCCAGCAGCACGGGACAGGACTTCAACGAGCAGTACTTC. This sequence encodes CASSTGQDFNEQYF.

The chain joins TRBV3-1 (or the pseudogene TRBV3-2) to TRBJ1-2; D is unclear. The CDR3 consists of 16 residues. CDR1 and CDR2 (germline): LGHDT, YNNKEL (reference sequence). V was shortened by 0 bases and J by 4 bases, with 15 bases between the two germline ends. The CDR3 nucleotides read TGTGCCAGCAGCCAAGATAATTCCAGGTCGGTCTATGGCTACACCTTC. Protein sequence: CASSQDNSRSVYGYTF.

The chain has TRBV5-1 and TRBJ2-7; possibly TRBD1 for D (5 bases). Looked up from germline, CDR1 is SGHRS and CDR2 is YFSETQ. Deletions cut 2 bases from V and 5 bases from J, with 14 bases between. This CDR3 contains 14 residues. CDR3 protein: CASSFAGLIHEQYF. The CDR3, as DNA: TGCGCCAGCAGCTTTGCAGGGCTAATCCACGAGCAGTACTTC.

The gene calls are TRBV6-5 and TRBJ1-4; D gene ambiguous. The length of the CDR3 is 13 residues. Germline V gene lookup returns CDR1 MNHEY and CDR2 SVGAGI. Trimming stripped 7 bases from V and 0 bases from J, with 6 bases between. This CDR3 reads CASKVPTNEKLFF. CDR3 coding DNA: TGTGCCAGCAAGGTTCCAACTAATGAAAAACTGTTTTTT.

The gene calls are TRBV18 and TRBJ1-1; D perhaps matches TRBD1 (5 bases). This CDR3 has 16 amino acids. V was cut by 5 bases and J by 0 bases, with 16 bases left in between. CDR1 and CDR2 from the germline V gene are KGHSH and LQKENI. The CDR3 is CASSASTGTLNTEAFF. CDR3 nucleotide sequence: TGTGCCAGCTCAGCCTCCACCGGGACGTTGAACACTGAAGCTTTCTTT.

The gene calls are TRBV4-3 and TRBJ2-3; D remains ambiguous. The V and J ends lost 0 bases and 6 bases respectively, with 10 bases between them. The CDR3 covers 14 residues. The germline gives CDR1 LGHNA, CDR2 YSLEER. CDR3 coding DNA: TGCGCCAGCAGCCAAGATCATGGTCCCGATACGCAGTATTTT. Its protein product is CASSQDHGPDTQYF.

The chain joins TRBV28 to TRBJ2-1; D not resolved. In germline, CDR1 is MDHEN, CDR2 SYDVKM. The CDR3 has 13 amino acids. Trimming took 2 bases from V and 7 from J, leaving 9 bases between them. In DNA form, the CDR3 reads TGTGCCAGCAGTTTAACTCCCTGGAATGAGCAGTTCTTC. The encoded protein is CASSLTPWNEQFF.

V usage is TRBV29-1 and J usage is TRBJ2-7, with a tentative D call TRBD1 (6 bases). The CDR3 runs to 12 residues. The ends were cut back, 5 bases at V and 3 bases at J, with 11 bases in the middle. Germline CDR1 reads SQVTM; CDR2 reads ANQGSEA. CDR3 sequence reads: CSVSPGVYEQYF. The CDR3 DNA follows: TGCAGCGTTTCCCCAGGGGTCTACGAGCAGTACTTC.

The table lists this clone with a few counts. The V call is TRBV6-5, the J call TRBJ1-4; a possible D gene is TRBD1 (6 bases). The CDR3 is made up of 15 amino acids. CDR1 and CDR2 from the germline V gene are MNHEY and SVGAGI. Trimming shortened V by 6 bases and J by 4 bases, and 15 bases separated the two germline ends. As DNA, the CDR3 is TGTGCCAGCAGCCGCAAGGGACACCTTAATGAAAAACTGTTTTTT. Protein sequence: CASSRKGHLNEKLFF.

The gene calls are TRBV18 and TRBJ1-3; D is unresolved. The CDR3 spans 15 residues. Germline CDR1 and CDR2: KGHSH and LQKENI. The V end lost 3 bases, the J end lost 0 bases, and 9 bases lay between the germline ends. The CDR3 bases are TGTGCCAGCTCACCTATCGCCGGCTCTGGAAACACCATATATTTT. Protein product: CASSPIAGSGNTIYF.

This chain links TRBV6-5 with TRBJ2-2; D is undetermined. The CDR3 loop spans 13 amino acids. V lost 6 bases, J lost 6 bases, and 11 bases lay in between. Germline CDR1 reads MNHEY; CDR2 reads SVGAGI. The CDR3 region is CASRISSAGELFF. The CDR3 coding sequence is TGTGCCAGCAGGATAAGTTCTGCCGGGGAGCTGTTTTTT.

For the CDR3, the DNA is TGTGCCAGCAGCTTAGGTGGGACAGGGCTTACCGAGCAGTACTTC. As protein: CASSLGGTGLTEQYF. V is TRBV11-3 and J is TRBJ2-7; 9 nucleotides match TRBD1. The germline V gene encodes CDR1 SGHNT and CDR2 YENEEA. V shed 1 base, J shed 6 bases, and the junction held 7 bases outside the gene matches. The CDR3 totals 15 residues.

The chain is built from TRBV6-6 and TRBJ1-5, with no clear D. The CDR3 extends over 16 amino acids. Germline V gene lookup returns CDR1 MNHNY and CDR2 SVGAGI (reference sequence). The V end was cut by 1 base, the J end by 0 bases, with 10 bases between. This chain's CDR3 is CASSYWVRVSNQPQHF. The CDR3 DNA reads TGTGCCAGCAGTTACTGGGTTCGGGTTAGCAATCAGCCCCAGCATTTT.